Listed here are 32 T cell receptor beta chains from one sample, sequenced in a study of early T cells in non-severe SARS-CoV-2 infection. TCRdb ran MiXCR on the 5' RACE reads and lists one entry per CDR3 protein. Here the sample spans some 83,000 distinct CDR3 sequences, more than 9% being singletons. Sequenced here: whole blood, sampled at baseline. These receptor sequences come from an adult who was a healthcare worker with PCR-confirmed SARS-CoV-2 infection or an uninfected control (not recorded which).

This clonotype was detected a few times. This chain links TRBV5-1 with TRBJ2-1; 10 bases are a match to TRBD2. The V and J ends lost 2 bases and 9 bases, in that order; junction bases with no gene match: 8. Germline V gene sequence: CDR1 SGHRS, CDR2 YFSETQ. The CDR3 length is 15 residues. CDR3 amino acids: CASSFGISGRSEQFF. CDR3 coding DNA: TGCGCCAGCAGCTTCGGAATTAGCGGGAGGAGTGAGCAGTTCTTC.

V and J are TRBV6-1 and TRBJ2-5; 8 bases line up with TRBD2. V shed 8 bases, J shed 5 bases, and the junction held 13 bases outside the gene matches. The V gene's germline CDR1 is MNHNS and CDR2 SASEGT. The CDR3 covers 15 residues. CDR3 bases: TGTGCCAGCGGTCTAGGGGTAGCGGGAACGGAGACCCAGTACTTC. This encodes CASGLGVAGTETQYF.

This clonotype was seen more than once but under ten times. The chain combines TRBV7-2 with TRBJ2-3, with TRBD2 matching 8 bases. This CDR3 comprises 16 residues. Germline trimming cut 1 base from V and 0 bases from J; bases unmatched to any gene: 3. From germline, CDR1 is SGHTA and CDR2 FQGNSA. CDR3 sequence reads: CASSLGGGLSTDTQYF. The CDR3 DNA reads TGTGCCAGCAGCTTAGGCGGGGGGTTAAGCACAGATACGCAGTATTTT.

This clonotype was recorded a few times. V is TRBV4-1 and J is TRBJ2-1; TRBD2 matches at 9 bases. The CDR3 is 15 residues long. The trim removed 4 bases at V and 5 bases at J, leaving 6 bases unmatched. Germline-derived CDR1 and CDR2 are MGHRA and YSYEKL. The DNA for the CDR3 is TGCGCCAGCAGCCTATGGGCGGGAGGGGACAATGAGCAGTTCTTC. Encoded protein: CASSLWAGGDNEQFF.

This clonotype was seen a handful of times. The chain couples TRBV7-9 to TRBJ2-1; D possibly corresponds to TRBD2 (5 bases). This CDR3 region has 17 residues. CDR1 SEHNR and CDR2 FQNEAQ come from the germline V gene (reference sequence). The V end was cut by 4 bases, the J end by 0 bases, with 16 bases between. CDR3: CASSSTRLGSSYNEQFF. For the CDR3, the DNA is TGTGCCAGCAGCTCCACCAGACTGGGGAGCTCCTACAATGAGCAGTTCTTC.

This chain connects TRBV28 to TRBJ2-5; 10 bases fit TRBD1. V was clipped by 2 bases and J by 5 bases; unmatched bases: 5. Germline assignment: CDR1 MDHEN and CDR2 SYDVKM. This CDR3 is 15 amino acids long. The CDR3 spells CASSLLTGGLETQYF. DNA of the CDR3: TGTGCCAGCAGTTTACTGACAGGGGGCTTGGAGACCCAGTACTTC.

The V call is TRBV20-1, the J call TRBJ1-3; D unresolved. V lost 0 bases to trimming and J lost 7 bases, with 16 bases between them. The CDR3 sequence is 15 residues long. The germline gives CDR1 DFQATT, CDR2 SNEGSKA (reference sequence). Written as DNA, the CDR3 is TGCAGTGCTAGAGATTTCAGGACCGCGGTTAACACCATATATTTT. It is translated as CSARDFRTAVNTIYF.

V is TRBV14 and J is TRBJ2-5; D perhaps matches TRBD1 (5 bases). Germline V gene sequence: CDR1 SGHDN, CDR2 FVKESK. The ends were cut back, 5 bases at V and 2 bases at J, with 12 bases in the middle. The CDR3 sequence is 14 residues long. CDR3 DNA sequence: TGTGCCAGCAGCGCCGACAGCGTACAAGAGACCCAGTACTTC. Residues: CASSADSVQETQYF.

This clonotype came up a few times. The gene calls are TRBV7-3 and TRBJ1-3; D gene uncertain. Germline CDR1 is SGHTA and CDR2 is FQGTGA. The CDR3 totals 15 residues. V shed 2 bases and J shed 4 bases, with 12 bases lying between them. CDR3 protein: CASSLFPGSGNTIYF. DNA for the CDR3: TGTGCCAGCAGCTTATTTCCGGGATCCGGAAACACCATATATTTT.

The chain combines TRBV4-2 with TRBJ1-4; the match to TRBD1 covers 7 bases. Trimming at V came to 4 bases and at J to 4 bases, leaving 6 bases not matched to a gene. The CDR3 is 15 residues long. From germline, CDR1 is LGHNA and CDR2 YNFKEQ. Here the CDR3 reads CASSPGTAVNEKLFF. Here the CDR3 DNA reads TGTGCCAGCAGCCCGGGGACAGCTGTTAATGAAAAACTGTTTTTT.

There are many counts of this clonotype. This rearrangement joins TRBV5-1 to TRBJ2-1; perhaps D is TRBD1 or TRBD2 (5 bases each). CDR3 length equals 14 residues. Germline loops: CDR1 SGHRS, CDR2 YFSETQ. With 2 bases removed from V and 10 bases from J, the gap between germline ends came to 16 bases. The CDR3 DNA follows: TGCGCCAGCAGCTTAATGTCCGGGGCTCCGGAGCAGTTCTTC. Amino acids: CASSLMSGAPEQFF.

The chain joins TRBV11-1 to TRBJ2-1; 9 nucleotides match TRBD1. Germline V gives CDR1 SGHAT, CDR2 FQDESV (reference sequence). The CDR3 is made up of 15 amino acids. With V trimmed by 5 bases and J by 1 base, 3 bases remained unmatched. Here the CDR3 DNA reads TGTGCCAGCAGCCTCGGACAGGGGTCCTACAATGAGCAGTTCTTC. Its translation is CASSLGQGSYNEQFF.

J is TRBJ2-3 and V is TRBV4-2; TRBD1 is a possible D gene (6 bases). CDR3 length: 14 residues. The germline V and J ends were trimmed by 4 bases and 7 bases, with 15 bases remaining between them. Germline assignment: CDR1 LGHNA and CDR2 YNFKEQ. The CDR3 DNA follows: TGTGCCAGCAGCCTAGACCTCCAGGGGAATACGCAGTATTTT. Its protein product is CASSLDLQGNTQYF.

This clonotype has more than one count but fewer than ten. The chain links TRBV4-1 to TRBJ2-3; 7 bases fit TRBD1. Trimming took 6 bases from V and 2 from J; bases not matched to a gene: 8. CDR1 is MGHRA, CDR2 YSYEKL, per germline. The CDR3 runs to 15 residues. The CDR3 region has the DNA TGCGCCAGCAGTTTCCGGGACAGAACCACAGATACGCAGTATTTT. This translates into CASSFRDRTTDTQYF.

This sequence joins TRBV20-1 and TRBJ2-3, with 10 bases identical to TRBD2. In germline, CDR1 is DFQATT, CDR2 SNEGSKA (reference sequence). The CDR3 totals 15 residues. V was pared by 1 base and J by 4 bases, with 5 bases of the junction left unmatched. The CDR3 nucleotides read TGCAGTGCTAGAGTCTCCCTAGCGGGAGCAGATACGCAGTATTTT. Amino acids: CSARVSLAGADTQYF.

The J gene is TRBJ1-5, the V gene TRBV27; the D is unclear. Deletions cut 8 bases from V and 3 bases from J, with 11 bases between. This CDR3 is built from 13 residues. Per germline, CDR1 MNHEY and CDR2 SMNVEV (reference sequence). DNA of the CDR3: TGTGCCAGCCAAAGAAGATTCAATCAGCCCCAGCATTTT. Amino acid sequence: CASQRRFNQPQHF.

This chain connects TRBV6-5 to TRBJ1-4, with TRBD1 as a possible D gene (5 bases). The CDR3 loop spans 14 amino acids. Between the trimmed V and J ends, which lost 0 bases and 3 bases, there was a span of 5 bases. CDR1 is MNHEY and CDR2 is SVGAGI in the germline V gene. Written as DNA, the CDR3 is TGTGCCAGCAGTTACTCAGGGGCTAATGAAAAACTGTTTTTT. As protein: CASSYSGANEKLFF.

This clonotype was detected many times. The rearrangement joins TRBV11-2 to TRBJ2-2; D is unresolved. V was trimmed by 0 bases and J by 5 bases, leaving 13 bases between them. The CDR3 has 16 amino acids. The germline CDR1 and CDR2 sequences are SGHAT and FQNNGV. The CDR3 sequence: CASSLEGGLVTGELFF. DNA for the CDR3: TGTGCCAGCAGCTTAGAAGGCGGCCTTGTGACCGGGGAGCTGTTTTTT.

V gene TRBV24-1 combines with J gene TRBJ2-3; 11 bases fit TRBD2. Germline V gene sequence: CDR1 KGHDR, CDR2 SFDVKD. Trimming at V came to 3 bases and at J to 7 bases, leaving 8 bases not matched to a gene. CDR3 size: 16 residues. For the CDR3, the DNA is TGTGCCACCAGTGATCGCCAGCTAGCGGGAGGACATACGCAGTATTTT. This translates into CATSDRQLAGGHTQYF.

This clonotype was found a few times. This sequence joins TRBV19 and TRBJ1-5; TRBD1 matches at 7 bases. Germline V CDR1 and CDR2: LNHDA, SQIVND (reference sequence). The CDR3 contains 14 residues. The V and J ends lost 10 bases and 0 bases, in that order; junction bases with no gene match: 6. The CDR3 DNA reads as TGTGCCACTGACCAGGGGGATAGCAATCAGCCCCAGCATTTT. Translated: CATDQGDSNQPQHF.

This rearrangement joins TRBV28 to TRBJ2-7; D gene uncertain. The V and J ends lost 2 bases and 6 bases respectively, with 11 bases between them. The CDR3 covers 13 residues. The germline V gene has CDR1 MDHEN and CDR2 SYDVKM. CDR3: CASSLPKTGEQYF. CDR3 nucleotides: TGTGCCAGCAGTTTACCCAAAACGGGCGAGCAGTACTTC.

This clonotype was seen at least ten times. V and J are TRBV7-3 and TRBJ2-1, with 10 bases lining up with TRBD2. After removal of 5 bases from V and 11 bases from J, the junction contained 3 bases not matched to a gene. CDR3 size: 12 residues. The germline V gene encodes CDR1 SGHTA and CDR2 FQGTGA. The CDR3 sequence: CASSKLAGQQFF. In DNA, the CDR3 is TGTGCCAGCAGCAAACTAGCGGGACAGCAGTTCTTC.

CDR3 loop: CASSQKRERANEQFF. The CDR3 nucleotides are TGTGCCAGCAGTCAGAAGCGGGAGAGGGCGAATGAGCAGTTCTTC. The V gene is TRBV5-4, the J gene TRBJ2-1, with TRBD2 matching over 8 bases. The germline CDR1 and CDR2 sequences are SGHNT and YYREEE (reference sequence). This CDR3 spans 15 amino acids. V was pared by 5 bases and J by 7 bases, with 11 bases of the junction left unmatched.

The table lists this clonotype with many counts. V usage is TRBV28 and J usage is TRBJ1-1; TRBD1 might be the D (5 bases). Per germline, CDR1 MDHEN and CDR2 SYDVKM. The CDR3 runs to 15 residues. V was cut by 5 bases and J by 1 base, with 14 bases left in between. CDR3 residues: CASSGPPRGNTEAFF. For the CDR3, the DNA is TGTGCCAGCAGTGGACCCCCGAGGGGGAACACTGAAGCTTTCTTT.

The rearrangement uses TRBV7-6 and TRBJ2-2; D is unclear. Per germline, CDR1 SGHVS and CDR2 FNYEAQ. The CDR3 spans 13 residues. Trimming stripped 6 bases from V and 7 bases from J, with 12 bases between. CDR3 nucleotide sequence: TGTGCCAGCAGTCCCGAGGTGGTCGGGGAGCTGTTTTTT. This codes for CASSPEVVGELFF.

The V and J genes are TRBV18 and TRBJ1-4; unclear D gene. There are 16 residues in the CDR3. The germline V gene encodes CDR1 KGHSH and CDR2 LQKENI. The V end was cut by 6 bases, the J end by 0 bases, with 14 bases between. The CDR3 nucleotides are TGTGCCAGCTCGCCGGGCGCCGTTGCAACTAATGAAAAACTGTTTTTT. Translating it yields CASSPGAVATNEKLFF.

The table lists this clonotype with a few counts. The chain links TRBV20-1 to TRBJ1-1; D remains ambiguous. CDR1 DFQATT and CDR2 SNEGSKA come from the germline V gene (reference sequence). Trimming took off 3 bases at V and 1 base at J, with 12 bases between the two ends. The CDR3 contains 14 residues. In DNA form, the CDR3 reads TGCAGTGCTAGTCCCTCCTCCAAGAACACTGAAGCTTTCTTT. Translating gives CSASPSSKNTEAFF.

This clonotype was counted between two and nine times. V and J are TRBV15 and TRBJ1-1; D uncertain. The CDR3 contains 15 residues. The germline gives CDR1 LNHNV, CDR2 YYDKDF (reference sequence). Trimming shortened V by 0 bases and J by 0 bases, and 8 bases separated the two germline ends. The chain's CDR3 is CATSREGRMNTEAFF. The DNA for the CDR3 is TGTGCCACCAGCAGAGAAGGACGGATGAACACTGAAGCTTTCTTT.

This chain uses TRBV10-3 with TRBJ1-1, with D hard to call. Looked up from germline, CDR1 is ENHRY and CDR2 is SYGVKD. This CDR3 contains 13 residues. V was trimmed by 4 bases and J by 4 bases, leaving 10 bases between them. The CDR3 loop reads CAISVEQLTEAFF. The CDR3 DNA reads as TGTGCCATCAGTGTCGAACAGCTCACTGAAGCTTTCTTT.

This clonotype was seen ten or more times. The V gene is TRBV11-2, the J gene TRBJ2-1; D remains unclear. V lost 5 bases to trimming and J lost 5 bases, with 16 bases between them. Germline values: CDR1 SGHAT, CDR2 FQNNGV. The CDR3 is 15 amino acids. CDR3 in DNA: TGTGCCAGCAGCCCCCGTTCGTCATCCAACAATGAGCAGTTCTTC. Translation gives CASSPRSSSNNEQFF.

The chain links TRBV29-1 to TRBJ2-2; D is ambiguous. This CDR3 contains 12 residues. Per the germline V gene, CDR1 is SQVTM and CDR2 is ANQGSEA. V lost 5 bases and J lost 5, with 9 bases in between. This CDR3 reads CSVRVRTGELFF. In DNA, the CDR3 is TGCAGCGTTCGGGTACGGACCGGGGAGCTGTTTTTT.

This clonotype has ten or more counts. This rearrangement joins TRBV30 to TRBJ2-2; TRBD2 agrees at 11 bases. CDR1 is GTSNPN and CDR2 is SVGIG in the germline V gene (reference sequence). The V and J ends lost 0 bases and 3 bases, in that order; junction bases with no gene match: 6. The CDR3 consists of 17 residues. The CDR3 spells CAWSVALLAGDTGELFF. The CDR3 bases are TGTGCCTGGAGTGTAGCCCTACTAGCGGGGGACACCGGGGAGCTGTTTTTT.